The rows below give T cell receptor beta chains drawn from one sample of a study of T cell repertoires in cytomegalovirus infection. TCRdb fed the reads into MiXCR, producing one record per CDR3 protein. Seen here are about 530,000 distinct CDR3 sequences, around 27% observed once, and the top ten hold around 14%. The specimen was PBMCs. The receptors derive from a human donor in good health (CMV status not recorded). Some clones in this sample may be carry-over from other donors' samples. The CDR3 runs from the conserved cysteine through the conserved F or W. The D gene is left open where the match is weak. Clone size is given for some rows only: seen once, a few or many times, or a class if the clone is expanded.

13	.	.	TRBV30	TRBJ1-4	TGTGCCTGGAGTTCGGGGGTTAATGAAAAACTGTTTTTT	CAWSSGVNEKLFF
14	TRBD1	.	TRBV28	TRBJ2-7	TGTGCCACCCTCACCCCGGCAGGGGGATACGAGCAGTACTTC	CATLTPAGGYEQYF
15	TRBD1	many	TRBV7-2	TRBJ2-1	TGTGCCAGCAGCTTGGGACAGGGTCTAAAGGGTGAGCAGTTCTTC	CASSLGQGLKGEQFF
15	TRBD2	few	TRBV5-6	TRBJ2-7	TGTGCCAGCAGCTTCGTACGGGAGGGCCGGAGGGAGCAGTACTTC	CASSFVREGRREQYF
15	.	.	TRBV28	TRBJ2-3	TGTGCCAGCAGTTTAAACTCCCGCTGGGCTGATACGCAGTATTTT	CASSLNSRWADTQYF
13	.	few	TRBV5-1	TRBJ1-2	TGCGCCAGCAGCTTGGCTCGGGGAGGTGGCTACACCTTC	CASSLARGGGYTF
15	TRBD1	.	TRBV19	TRBJ1-6	TGTGCCAGTAGTATGGACGCGGGACAGGGTACACCCCTCCACTTT	CASSMDAGQGTPLHF
15	.	many	TRBV25-1	TRBJ2-1	TGTGCCAGCAGTGCCCTCGACAGCTCCTACAATGAGCAGTTCTTC	CASSALDSSYNEQFF
18	TRBD2	few	TRBV7-8	TRBJ2-3	TGTGCCAGCAACAAAAGGAGGGCTAGCGGACTAGCAGTAGATACGCAGTATTTT	CASNKRRASGLAVDTQYF
15	.	.	TRBV19	TRBJ1-3	TGTGCCAGTAGTATGGAACGGATCTCTGGAAACACCATATATTTT	CASSMERISGNTIYF
15	.	.	TRBV5-1	TRBJ2-3	TGCGCCAGCAGCTTGGCAAGCGGATACACAGATACGCAGTATTTT	CASSLASGYTDTQYF